This T cell receptor beta chain was captured in a study of blood T cell repertoires in COVID-19. The CDR3 spans 14 residues. V shed 6 bases, J shed 6 bases, and the junction held 7 bases outside the gene matches. Germline values: CDR1 MNHEY, CDR2 SVGAGI. Produced via immunoSEQ multiplex PCR; TCRdb's table is partial and in-frame only. The repertoire holds roughly 220,000 clones, around 89% seen once, with roughly 16% in the top ten. The chain links TRBV6-5 to TRBJ2-3, with 9 bases lining up with TRBD1. Sequencing was carried out using PBMCs or T cells enriched from blood (not recorded which). The sequence was obtained from a young man who had been exposed to COVID-19. The CDR3 loop reads CASRLGQGSDTQYF. The CDR3 nucleotides are TGTGCCAGCAGACTGGGACAGGGTAGCGATACGCAGTATTTT.